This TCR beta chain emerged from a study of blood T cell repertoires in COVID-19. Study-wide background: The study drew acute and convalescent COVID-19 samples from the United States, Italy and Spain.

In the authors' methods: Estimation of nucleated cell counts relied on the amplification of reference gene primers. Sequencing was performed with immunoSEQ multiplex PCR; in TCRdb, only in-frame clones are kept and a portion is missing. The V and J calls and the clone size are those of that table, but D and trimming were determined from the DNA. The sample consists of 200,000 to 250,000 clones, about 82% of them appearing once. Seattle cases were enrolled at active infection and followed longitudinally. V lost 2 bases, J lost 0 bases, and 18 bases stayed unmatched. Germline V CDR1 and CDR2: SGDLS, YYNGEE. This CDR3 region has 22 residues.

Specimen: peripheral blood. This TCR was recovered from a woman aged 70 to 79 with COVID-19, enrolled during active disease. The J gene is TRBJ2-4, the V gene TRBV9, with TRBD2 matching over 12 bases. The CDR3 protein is CASSVSALSGLAGGVAKNIQYF. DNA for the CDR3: TGTGCCAGCAGCGTCTCTGCCCTCTCGGGGCTAGCGGGGGGGGTAGCCAAAAACATTCAGTACTTC.